This T cell receptor beta chain stems from a study of T cells in Graves' hyperthyroidism and ophthalmopathy. Amplification targeted TCR beta CDR3 regions from RNA transcripts. The TCR CDR3 first-round RT-PCR relied on the HTBI primer set. Using its own MiXCR run on the multiplex PCR reads, TCRdb lists one record per CDR3 protein. Here the sample spans a few hundred thousand distinct CDR3 sequences, around 45% being singletons. In patients aged 18 to 65, hyperthyroidism was newly diagnosed, with duration under 2 months. The sequence was obtained from a woman under 30 with Graves' hyperthyroidism. Sequences were obtained from peripheral blood or thyroid tissue (not recorded which).

The DNA for the CDR3 is TGTGCCAGCAGTTACCTTAGCGGGATGATCGATTCTGGGGCCAACGTCCTGACTTTC. It yields the protein CASSYLSGMIDSGANVLTF. V usage is TRBV6-6 and J usage is TRBJ2-6, with 8 nucleotides matching TRBD2. Trimming removed 2 bases from V and 1 base from J; junction bases left unmatched: 10. CDR3 size: 19 residues. Germline V gives CDR1 MNHNY, CDR2 SVGAGI (reference sequence).